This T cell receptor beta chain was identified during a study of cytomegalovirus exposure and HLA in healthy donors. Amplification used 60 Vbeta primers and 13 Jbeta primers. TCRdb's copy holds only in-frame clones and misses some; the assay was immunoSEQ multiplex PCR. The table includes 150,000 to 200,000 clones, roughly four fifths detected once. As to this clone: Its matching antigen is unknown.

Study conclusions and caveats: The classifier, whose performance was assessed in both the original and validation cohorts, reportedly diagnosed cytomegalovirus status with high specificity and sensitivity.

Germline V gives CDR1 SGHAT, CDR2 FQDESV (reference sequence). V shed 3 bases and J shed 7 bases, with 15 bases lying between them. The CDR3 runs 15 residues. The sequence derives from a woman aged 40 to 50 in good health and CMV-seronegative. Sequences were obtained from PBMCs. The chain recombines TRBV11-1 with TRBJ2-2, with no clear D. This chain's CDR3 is CASSFRVVGGGELFF. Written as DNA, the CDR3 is TGTGCCAGCAGCTTCCGGGTTGTTGGCGGCGGGGAGCTGTTTTTT.